The clone carrying this T cell receptor (beta chain) was observed at least ten times. Its specificity is not known. The library was built from around 380 ng RNA with molecular barcoded adaptors for alpha/delta and beta/gamma chains. TCRdb used MiXCR to reprocess the reads, holding one entry per CDR3 protein. The sample lists around 40,000 distinct CDR3 sequences, roughly 12% seen once, with approximately 30% in the top ten. The CDR3 extends over 13 amino acids. Per the germline V gene, CDR1 is SGHDN and CDR2 is FVKESK. With 4 bases removed from V and 5 bases from J, the gap between germline ends came to 11 bases. The sample originates from a study of read filtering for tumor transcriptome and immune sequencing. Study-level information: DNase treatment preceded whole-transcriptome library preparation.

General observations from the study: The CD138-negative fraction was mixed bone marrow immune cells, not pure T cells.

V gene TRBV14 combines with J gene TRBJ2-5; unclear D gene. Sequenced input: a population of CD138-negative cells sorted from bone marrow. The TCR sequence derives from a donor at least 40 years old with multiple myeloma. For the CDR3, the DNA is TGTGCCAGCAGCCCTATGGCTCCTGAGACCCAGTACTTC. The encoded protein is CASSPMAPETQYF.